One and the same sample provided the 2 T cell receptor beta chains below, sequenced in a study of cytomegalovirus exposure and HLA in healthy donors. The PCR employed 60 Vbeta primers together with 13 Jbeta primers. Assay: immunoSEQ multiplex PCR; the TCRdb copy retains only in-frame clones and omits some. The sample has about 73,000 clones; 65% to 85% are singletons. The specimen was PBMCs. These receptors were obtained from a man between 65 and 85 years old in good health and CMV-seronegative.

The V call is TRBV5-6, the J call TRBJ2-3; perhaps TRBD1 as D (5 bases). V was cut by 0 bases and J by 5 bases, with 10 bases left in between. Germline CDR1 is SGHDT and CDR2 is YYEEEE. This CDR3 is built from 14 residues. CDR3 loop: CASSLGQGKDTQYF. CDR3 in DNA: TGTGCCAGCAGCTTGGGTCAGGGTAAAGATACGCAGTATTTT.

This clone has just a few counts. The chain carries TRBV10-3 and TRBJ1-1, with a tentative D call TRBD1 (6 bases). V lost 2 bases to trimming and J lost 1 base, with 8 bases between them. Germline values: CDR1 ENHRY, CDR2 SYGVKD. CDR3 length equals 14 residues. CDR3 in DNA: TGTGCCATCAGTGAGAGGGGGGGGAACACTGAAGCTTTCTTT. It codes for CAISERGGNTEAFF.